This T cell receptor (beta chain) stems from a study of neoadjuvant nivolumab and ipilimumab in lung cancer. Broader study findings: Pretherapy blood TCR richness correlated positively with resected tumor richness. Compared with tumor-adjacent uninvolved lung, resected tumors showed greater richness and clonality.

Germline-derived CDR1 and CDR2 are SGHRS and YFSETQ. J lost 2 bases, V lost 1 base, and 6 bases had no gene match. This CDR3 has 15 amino acids. Method: immunoSEQ multiplex PCR; TCRdb's copy keeps in-frame clones and lacks some. The table shows over 10,000 clones, with approximately 96% occurring only once. A remark on this clone: The antigen remains unidentified.

The sequence came from an adult with non-small cell lung cancer. The sample consisted of peripheral blood, taken after neoadjuvant nivolumab, alone or with ipilimumab, at or shortly before surgery. The rearrangement uses TRBV5-1 and TRBJ2-7, with 7 bases lining up with TRBD2. The CDR3 region is CASSLSGTPTYEQYF. DNA of the CDR3: TGCGCCAGCAGCTTGAGCGGGACCCCTACCTACGAGCAGTACTTC.